This TCR beta chain emerged from a study of blood T cell repertoires in COVID-19. Study-wide context: Italy, Spain and the United States were the sources of the convalescent and acute COVID-19 samples. PBMCs, B-cell-depleted T cells, or T cells provided the cDNA or gDNA that made up the material.

In the original workflow: Scientists estimated how many nucleated cells there were by amplifying reference gene primers. The repertoire was sequenced with immunoSEQ multiplex PCR; TCRdb's copy has only in-frame clones and lacks some. From that table come the V and J calls and clone size; the DNA was used to work out D and trimming. Of 46,000 or so clones listed, 90% are singletons. The sequenced sample was peripheral blood. This TCR came from a man in his 70s with active COVID-19.

The CDR3 coding sequence is TGCGCCAGCAGCTTGGAGACAGGGAATGGCTACACCTTC. Translation gives CASSLETGNGYTF. V usage is TRBV5-1 and J usage is TRBJ1-2; 7 bases are a match to TRBD1. Germline CDR1 is SGHRS and CDR2 is YFSETQ. V shed 0 bases and J 6 bases; nucleotides not matched to a gene: 2. The CDR3 has 13 residues.